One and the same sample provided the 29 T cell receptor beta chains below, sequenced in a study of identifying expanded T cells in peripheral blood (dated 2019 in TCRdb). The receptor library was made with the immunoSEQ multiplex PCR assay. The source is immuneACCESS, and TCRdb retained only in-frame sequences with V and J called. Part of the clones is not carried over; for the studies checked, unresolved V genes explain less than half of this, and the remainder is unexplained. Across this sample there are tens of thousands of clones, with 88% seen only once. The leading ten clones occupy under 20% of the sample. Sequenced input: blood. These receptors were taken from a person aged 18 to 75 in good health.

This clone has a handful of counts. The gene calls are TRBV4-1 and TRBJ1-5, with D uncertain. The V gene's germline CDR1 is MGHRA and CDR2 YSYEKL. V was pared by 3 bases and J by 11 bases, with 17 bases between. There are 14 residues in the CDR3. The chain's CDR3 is CASSHPDGTGAQHF. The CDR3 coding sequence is TGCGCCAGCAGCCACCCCGACGGCACTGGGGCCCAGCATTTT.

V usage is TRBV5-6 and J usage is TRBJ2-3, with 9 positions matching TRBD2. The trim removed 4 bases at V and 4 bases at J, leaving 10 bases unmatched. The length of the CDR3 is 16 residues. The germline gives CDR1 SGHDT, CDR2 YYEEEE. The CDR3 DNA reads TGTGCCAGCAGCACGCCGGGAGCGGGGGGATCAGATACGCAGTATTTT. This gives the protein CASSTPGAGGSDTQYF.

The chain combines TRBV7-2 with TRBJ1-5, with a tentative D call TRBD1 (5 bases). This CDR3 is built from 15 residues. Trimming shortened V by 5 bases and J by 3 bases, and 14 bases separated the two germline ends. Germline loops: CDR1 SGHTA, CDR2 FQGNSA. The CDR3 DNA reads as TGTGCCAGCAGCCCGATGGGACCGATCAATCAGCCCCAGCATTTT. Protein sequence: CASSPMGPINQPQHF.

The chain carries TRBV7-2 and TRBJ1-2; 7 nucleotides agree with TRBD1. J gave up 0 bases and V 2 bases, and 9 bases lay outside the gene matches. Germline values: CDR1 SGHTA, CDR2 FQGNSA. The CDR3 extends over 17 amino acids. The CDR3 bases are TGTGCCAGCAGCTTATTTGTACAGGGGTCGGCTAACTATGGCTACACCTTC. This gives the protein CASSLFVQGSANYGYTF.

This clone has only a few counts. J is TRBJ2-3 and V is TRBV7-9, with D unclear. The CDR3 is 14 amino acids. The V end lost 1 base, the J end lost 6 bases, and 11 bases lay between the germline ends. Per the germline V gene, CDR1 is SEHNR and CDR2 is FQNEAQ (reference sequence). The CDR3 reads CASSLESRLDTQYF. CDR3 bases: TGTGCCAGCAGCTTAGAGTCCCGTTTGGATACGCAGTATTTT.

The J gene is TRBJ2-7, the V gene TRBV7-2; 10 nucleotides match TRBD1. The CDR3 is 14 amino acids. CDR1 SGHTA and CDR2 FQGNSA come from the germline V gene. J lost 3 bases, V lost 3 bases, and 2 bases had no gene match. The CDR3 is CASSLDRGNYEQYF. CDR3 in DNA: TGTGCCAGCAGCTTGGACAGGGGGAACTACGAGCAGTACTTC.

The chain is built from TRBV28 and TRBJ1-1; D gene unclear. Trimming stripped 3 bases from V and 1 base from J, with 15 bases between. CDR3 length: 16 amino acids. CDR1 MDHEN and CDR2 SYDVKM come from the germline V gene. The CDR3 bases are TGTGCCAGCAGTTTCTTTAGTGCCCCCGGGAACACTGAAGCTTTCTTT. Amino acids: CASSFFSAPGNTEAFF.

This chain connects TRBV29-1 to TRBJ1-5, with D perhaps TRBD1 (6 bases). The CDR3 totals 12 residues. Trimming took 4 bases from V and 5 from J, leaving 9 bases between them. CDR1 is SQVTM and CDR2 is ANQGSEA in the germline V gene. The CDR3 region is CSVGGADQPQHF. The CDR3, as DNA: TGCAGCGTTGGGGGGGCAGATCAGCCCCAGCATTTT.

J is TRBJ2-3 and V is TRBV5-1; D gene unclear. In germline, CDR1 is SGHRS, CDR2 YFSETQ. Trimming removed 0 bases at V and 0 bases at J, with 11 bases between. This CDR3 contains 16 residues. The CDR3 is CASSLGVVTSTDTQYF. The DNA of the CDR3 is TGCGCCAGCAGCTTGGGTGTGGTAACTAGCACAGATACGCAGTATTTT.

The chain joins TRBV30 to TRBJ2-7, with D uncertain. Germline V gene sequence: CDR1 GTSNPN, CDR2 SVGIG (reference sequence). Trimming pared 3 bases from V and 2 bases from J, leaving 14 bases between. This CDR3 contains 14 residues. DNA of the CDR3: TGTGCCTGGAGCGGACGGATCGTACCCTACGAGCAGTACTTC. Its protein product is CAWSGRIVPYEQYF.

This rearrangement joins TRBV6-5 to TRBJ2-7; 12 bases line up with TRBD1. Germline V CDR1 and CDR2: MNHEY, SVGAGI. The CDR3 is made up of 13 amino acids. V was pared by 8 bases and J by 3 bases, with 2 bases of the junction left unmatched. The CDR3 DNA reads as TGTGCCAGCGGGACAGGGGGCCTCTACGAGCAGTACTTC. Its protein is CASGTGGLYEQYF.

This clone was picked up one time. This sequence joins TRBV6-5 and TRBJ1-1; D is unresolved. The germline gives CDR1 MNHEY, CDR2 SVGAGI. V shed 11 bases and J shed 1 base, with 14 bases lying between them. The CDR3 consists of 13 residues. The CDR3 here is CASRRGSNTEAFF. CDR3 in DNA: TGTGCCTCCCGTCGGGGTTCGAACACTGAAGCTTTCTTT.

CDR3 protein: CASSDPRTPETQYF. The CDR3 DNA sequence: TGTGCCAGCAGTGATCCGAGGACCCCAGAGACCCAGTACTTC. V usage is TRBV2 and J usage is TRBJ2-5, with unresolved D. Germline-derived CDR1 and CDR2 are SNHLY and FYNNEI. The V gene lost 3 bases and the J gene lost 4 bases, with 12 bases spanning the gap. CDR3 size: 14 residues.

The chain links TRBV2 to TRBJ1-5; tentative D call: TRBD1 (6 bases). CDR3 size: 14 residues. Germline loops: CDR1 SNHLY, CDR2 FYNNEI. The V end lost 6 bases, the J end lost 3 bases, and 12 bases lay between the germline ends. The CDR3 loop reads CASRADSNNQPQHF. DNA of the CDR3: TGTGCCAGCAGGGCGGACAGCAACAATCAGCCCCAGCATTTT.

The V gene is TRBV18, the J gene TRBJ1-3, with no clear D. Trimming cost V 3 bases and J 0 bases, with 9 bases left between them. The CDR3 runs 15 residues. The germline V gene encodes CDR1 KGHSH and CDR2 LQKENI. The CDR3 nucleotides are TGTGCCAGCTCACCTCAAACAATCTCTGGAAACACCATATATTTT. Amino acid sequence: CASSPQTISGNTIYF.

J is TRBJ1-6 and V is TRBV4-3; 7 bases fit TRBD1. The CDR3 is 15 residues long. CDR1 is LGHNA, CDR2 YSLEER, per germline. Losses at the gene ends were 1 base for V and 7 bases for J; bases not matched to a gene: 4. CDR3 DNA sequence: TGCGCCAGCAGCCAAGGGACAGGTATAAATTCACCCCTCCACTTT. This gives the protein CASSQGTGINSPLHF.

The CDR3 loop reads CASSIAGGTGPLHF. The CDR3 bases are TGTGCCAGCAGTATTGCAGGGGGGACGGGACCCCTCCACTTT. The J gene is TRBJ1-6, the V gene TRBV27; TRBD1 agrees at 7 bases. The V and J ends lost 5 bases and 12 bases, in that order; junction bases with no gene match: 10. CDR3 size: 14 residues. Germline CDR1 is MNHEY and CDR2 is SMNVEV (reference sequence).

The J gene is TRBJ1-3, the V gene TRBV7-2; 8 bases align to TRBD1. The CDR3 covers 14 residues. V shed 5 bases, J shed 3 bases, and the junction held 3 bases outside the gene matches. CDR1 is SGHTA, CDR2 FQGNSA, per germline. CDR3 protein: CASSRDRGGNTIYF. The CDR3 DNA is TGTGCCAGCAGCCGTGACAGGGGTGGAAACACCATATATTTT.

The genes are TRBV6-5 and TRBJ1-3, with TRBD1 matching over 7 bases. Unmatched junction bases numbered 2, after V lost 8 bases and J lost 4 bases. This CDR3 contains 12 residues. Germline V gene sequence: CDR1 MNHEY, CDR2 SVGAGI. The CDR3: CASQGGGNTIYF. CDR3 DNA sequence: TGTGCCAGCCAGGGGGGCGGAAACACCATATATTTT.

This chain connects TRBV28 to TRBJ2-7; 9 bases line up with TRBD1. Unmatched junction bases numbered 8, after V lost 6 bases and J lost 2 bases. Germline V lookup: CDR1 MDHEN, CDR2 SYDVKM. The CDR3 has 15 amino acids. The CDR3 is CASSLGTGRTYEQYF. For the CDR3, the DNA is TGTGCCAGCAGCCTAGGGACAGGGAGGACCTACGAGCAGTACTTC.

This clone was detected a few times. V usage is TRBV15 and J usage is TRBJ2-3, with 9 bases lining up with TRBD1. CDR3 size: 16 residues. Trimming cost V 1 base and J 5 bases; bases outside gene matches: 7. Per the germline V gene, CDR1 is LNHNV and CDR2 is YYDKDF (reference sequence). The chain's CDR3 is CATSRATGGGGDTQYF. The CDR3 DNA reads TGTGCCACCAGCAGAGCCACAGGGGGCGGGGGAGATACGCAGTATTTT.

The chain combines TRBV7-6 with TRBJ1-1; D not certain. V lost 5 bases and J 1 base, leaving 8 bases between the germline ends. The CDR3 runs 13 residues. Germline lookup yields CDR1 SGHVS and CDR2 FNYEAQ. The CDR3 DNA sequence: TGTGCCAGCAGCCGAGATGGGAACACTGAAGCTTTCTTT. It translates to CASSRDGNTEAFF.

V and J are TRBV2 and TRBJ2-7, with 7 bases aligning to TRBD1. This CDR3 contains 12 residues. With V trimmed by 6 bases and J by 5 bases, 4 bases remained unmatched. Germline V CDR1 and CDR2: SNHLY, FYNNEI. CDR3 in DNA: TGTGCCAGCAGACACGACAGGGACGAGCAGTACTTC. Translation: CASRHDRDEQYF.

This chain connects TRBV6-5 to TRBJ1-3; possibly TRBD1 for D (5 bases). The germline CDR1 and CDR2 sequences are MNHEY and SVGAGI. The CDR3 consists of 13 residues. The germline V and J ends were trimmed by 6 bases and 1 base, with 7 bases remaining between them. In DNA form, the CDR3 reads TGTGCCAGCAGCCGGACATCTGGAAACACCATATATTTT. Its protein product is CASSRTSGNTIYF.

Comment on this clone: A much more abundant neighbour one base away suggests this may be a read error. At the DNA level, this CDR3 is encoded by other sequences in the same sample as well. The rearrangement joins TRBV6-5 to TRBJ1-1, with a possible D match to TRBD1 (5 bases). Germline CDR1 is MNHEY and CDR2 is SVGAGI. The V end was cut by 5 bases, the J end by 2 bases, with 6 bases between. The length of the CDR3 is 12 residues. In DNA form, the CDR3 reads TGTGCCAGCAGTACAGGTAACACTGAAGCTTTCTTT. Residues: CASSTGNTEAFF.

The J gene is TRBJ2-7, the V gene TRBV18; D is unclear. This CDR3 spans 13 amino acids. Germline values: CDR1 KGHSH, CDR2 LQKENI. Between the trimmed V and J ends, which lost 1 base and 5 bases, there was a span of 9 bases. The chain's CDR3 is CASSPQGLHEQYF. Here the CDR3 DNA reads TGTGCCAGCTCACCACAGGGTCTGCACGAGCAGTACTTC. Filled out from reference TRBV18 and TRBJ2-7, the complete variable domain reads NAGVMQNPRHLVRRRGQEARLRCSPMKGHSHVYWYRQLPEEGLKFMVYLQKENIIDESGMPKERFSAEFPKEGPSILRIQQVVRGDSAAYFCASSPQGLHEQYFGPGTRLTVT.

The CDR3 nucleotides read TGTGCCACCAGCTCTCGAACATTCTACAATGAGCAGTTCTTC. Residues: CATSSRTFYNEQFF. This sequence joins TRBV15 and TRBJ2-1; no firm D call. Per germline, CDR1 LNHNV and CDR2 YYDKDF (reference sequence). With 5 bases removed from V and 3 bases from J, the gap between germline ends came to 11 bases. The CDR3 runs to 14 residues.

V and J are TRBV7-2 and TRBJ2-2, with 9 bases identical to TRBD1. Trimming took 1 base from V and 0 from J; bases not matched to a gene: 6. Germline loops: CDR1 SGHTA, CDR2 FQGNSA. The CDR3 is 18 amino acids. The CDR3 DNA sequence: TGTGCCAGCAGCTTAGTGGACAGGGGCTCATCGAACACCGGGGAGCTGTTTTTT. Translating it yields CASSLVDRGSSNTGELFF.

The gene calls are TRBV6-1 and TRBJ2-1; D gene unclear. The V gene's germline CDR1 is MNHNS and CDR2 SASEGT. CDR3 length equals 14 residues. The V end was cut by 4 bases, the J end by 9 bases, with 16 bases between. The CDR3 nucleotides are TGTGCCAGCAGTGGGACCGGTCGGGCCGGTGAGCAGTTCTTC. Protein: CASSGTGRAGEQFF.